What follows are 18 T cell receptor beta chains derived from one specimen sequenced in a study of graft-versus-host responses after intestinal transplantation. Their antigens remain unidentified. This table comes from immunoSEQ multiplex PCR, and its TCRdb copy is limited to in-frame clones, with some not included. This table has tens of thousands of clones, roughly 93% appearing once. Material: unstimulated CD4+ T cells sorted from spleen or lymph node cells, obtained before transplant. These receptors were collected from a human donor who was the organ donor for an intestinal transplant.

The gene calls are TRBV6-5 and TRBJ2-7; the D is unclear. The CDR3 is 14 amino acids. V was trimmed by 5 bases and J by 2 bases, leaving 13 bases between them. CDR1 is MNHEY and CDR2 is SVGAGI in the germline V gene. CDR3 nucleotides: TGTGCCAGCAGTCCTCTCGACCGCCCCTACGAGCAGTACTTC. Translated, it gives CASSPLDRPYEQYF.

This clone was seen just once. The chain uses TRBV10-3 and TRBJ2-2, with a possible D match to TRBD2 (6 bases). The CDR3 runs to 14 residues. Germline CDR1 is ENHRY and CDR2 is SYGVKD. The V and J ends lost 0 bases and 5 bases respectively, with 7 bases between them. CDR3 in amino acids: CAISESGGTGELFF. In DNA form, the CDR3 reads TGTGCCATCAGTGAGTCGGGGGGAACCGGGGAGCTGTTTTTT.

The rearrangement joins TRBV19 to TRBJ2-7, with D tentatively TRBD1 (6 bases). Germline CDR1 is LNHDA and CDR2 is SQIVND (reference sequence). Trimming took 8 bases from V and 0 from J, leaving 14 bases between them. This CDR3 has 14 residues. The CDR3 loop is CASSGTQSSYEQYF. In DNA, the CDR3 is TGTGCCAGTTCCGGGACACAGAGCTCCTACGAGCAGTACTTC.

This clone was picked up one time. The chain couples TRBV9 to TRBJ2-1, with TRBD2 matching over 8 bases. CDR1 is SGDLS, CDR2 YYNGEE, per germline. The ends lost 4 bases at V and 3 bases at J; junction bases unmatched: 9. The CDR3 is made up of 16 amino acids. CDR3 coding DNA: TGTGCCAGCAGCAGCCTGCGGGGGGCCGACTACAATGAGCAGTTCTTC. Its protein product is CASSSLRGADYNEQFF. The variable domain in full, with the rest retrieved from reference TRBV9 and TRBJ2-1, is DSGVTQTPKHLITATGQRVTLRCSPRSGDLSVYWYQQSLDQGLQFLIQYYNGEERAKGNILERFSAQQFPDLHSELNLSSLELGDSALYFCASSSLRGADYNEQFFGPGTRLTVL.

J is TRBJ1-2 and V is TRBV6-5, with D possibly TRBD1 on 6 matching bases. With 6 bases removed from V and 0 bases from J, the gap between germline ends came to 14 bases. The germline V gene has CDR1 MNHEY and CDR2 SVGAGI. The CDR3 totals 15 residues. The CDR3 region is CASSRQVEANYGYTF. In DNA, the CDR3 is TGTGCCAGCAGCCGACAGGTGGAGGCTAACTATGGCTACACCTTC.

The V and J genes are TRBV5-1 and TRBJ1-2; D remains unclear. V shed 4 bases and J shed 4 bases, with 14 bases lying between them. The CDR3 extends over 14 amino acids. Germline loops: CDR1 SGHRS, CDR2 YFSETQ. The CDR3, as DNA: TGCGCCAGCAGCACCGTGGACCGCGTCTATGGCTACACCTTC. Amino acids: CASSTVDRVYGYTF.

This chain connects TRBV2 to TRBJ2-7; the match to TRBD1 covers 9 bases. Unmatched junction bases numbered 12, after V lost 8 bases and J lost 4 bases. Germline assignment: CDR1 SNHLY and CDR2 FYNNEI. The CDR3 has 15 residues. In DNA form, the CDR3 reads TGTGCCAGCTTACCGCCGGGACAGGGAGTATACGAGCAGTACTTC. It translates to CASLPPGQGVYEQYF.

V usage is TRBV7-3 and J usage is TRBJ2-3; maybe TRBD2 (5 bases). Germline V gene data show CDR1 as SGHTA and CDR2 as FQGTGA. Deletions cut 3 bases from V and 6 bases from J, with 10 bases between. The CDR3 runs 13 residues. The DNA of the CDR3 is TGTGCCAGCAGCTTTCTAGCTTTTGATACGCAGTATTTT. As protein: CASSFLAFDTQYF.

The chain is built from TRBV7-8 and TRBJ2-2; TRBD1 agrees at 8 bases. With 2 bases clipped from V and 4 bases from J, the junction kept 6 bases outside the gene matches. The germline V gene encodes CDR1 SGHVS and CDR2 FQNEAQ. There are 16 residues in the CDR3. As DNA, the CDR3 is TGTGCCAGCAGCTTACAGGGGGCGAGGGTCACCGGGGAGCTGTTTTTT. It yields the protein CASSLQGARVTGELFF.

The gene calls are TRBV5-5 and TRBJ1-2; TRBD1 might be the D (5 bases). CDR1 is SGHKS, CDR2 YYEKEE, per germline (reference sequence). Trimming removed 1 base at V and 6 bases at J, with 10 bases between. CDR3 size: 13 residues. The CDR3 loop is CASSLLSGNGYTF. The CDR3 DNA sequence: TGTGCCAGCAGCTTGCTCTCAGGGAATGGCTACACCTTC.

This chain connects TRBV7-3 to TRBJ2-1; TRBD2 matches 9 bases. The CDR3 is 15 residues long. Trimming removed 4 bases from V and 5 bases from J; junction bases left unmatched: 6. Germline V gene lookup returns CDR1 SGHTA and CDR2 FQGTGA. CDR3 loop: CASSSGLAYDNEQFF. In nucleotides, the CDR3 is TGTGCCAGCAGCTCGGGACTAGCATACGACAATGAGCAGTTCTTC.

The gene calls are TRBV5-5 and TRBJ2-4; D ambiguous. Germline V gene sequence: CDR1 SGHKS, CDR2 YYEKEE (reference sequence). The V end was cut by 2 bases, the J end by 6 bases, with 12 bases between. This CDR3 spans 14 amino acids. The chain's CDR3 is CASSFGGRANIQYF. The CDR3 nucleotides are TGTGCCAGCAGCTTTGGTGGTCGGGCAAACATTCAGTACTTC. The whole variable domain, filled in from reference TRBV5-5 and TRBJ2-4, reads DAGVTQSPTHLIKTRGQQVTLRCSPISGHKSVSWYQQVLGQGPQFIFQYYEKEERGRGNFPDRFSARQFPNYSSELNVNALLLGDSALYLCASSFGGRANIQYFGAGTRLSVL.

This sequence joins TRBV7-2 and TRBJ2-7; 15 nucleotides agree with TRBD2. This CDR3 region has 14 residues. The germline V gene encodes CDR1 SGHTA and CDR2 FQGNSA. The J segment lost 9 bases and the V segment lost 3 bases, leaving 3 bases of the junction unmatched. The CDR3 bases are TGTGCCAGCAGCTTTGGACTAGCGGGGGGGCGGCAGTACTTC. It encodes CASSFGLAGGRQYF.

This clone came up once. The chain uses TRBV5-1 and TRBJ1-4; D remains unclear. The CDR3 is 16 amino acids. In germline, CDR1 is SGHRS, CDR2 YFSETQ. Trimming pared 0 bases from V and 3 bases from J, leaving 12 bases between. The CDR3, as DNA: TGCGCCAGCAGCTTGGGGGGTACACTTTCTAATGAAAAACTGTTTTTT. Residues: CASSLGGTLSNEKLFF.

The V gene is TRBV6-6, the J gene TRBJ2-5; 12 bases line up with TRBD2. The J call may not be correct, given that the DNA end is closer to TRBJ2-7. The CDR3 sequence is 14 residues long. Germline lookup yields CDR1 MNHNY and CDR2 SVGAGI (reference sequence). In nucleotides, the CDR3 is TGTGCCAGCAGCCACACTAGCGGGGGGCCCGAGCAGTACTTC. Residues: CASSHTSGGPEQYF.

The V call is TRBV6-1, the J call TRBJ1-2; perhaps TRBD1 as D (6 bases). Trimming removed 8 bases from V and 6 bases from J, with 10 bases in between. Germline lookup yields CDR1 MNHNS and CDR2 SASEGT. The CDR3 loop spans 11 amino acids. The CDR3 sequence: CASGQGHGYTF. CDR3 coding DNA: TGTGCCAGCGGGCAGGGGCATGGCTACACCTTC.

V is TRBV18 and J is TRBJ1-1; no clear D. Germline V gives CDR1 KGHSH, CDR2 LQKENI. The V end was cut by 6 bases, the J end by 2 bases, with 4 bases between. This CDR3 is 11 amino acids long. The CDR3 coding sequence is TGTGCCAGCTCCCTAAACACTGAAGCTTTCTTT. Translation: CASSLNTEAFF.

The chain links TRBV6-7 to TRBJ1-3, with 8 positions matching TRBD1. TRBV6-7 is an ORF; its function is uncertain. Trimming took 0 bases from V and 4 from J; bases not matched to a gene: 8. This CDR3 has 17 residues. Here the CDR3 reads CASSYSNLTGGGNTIYF. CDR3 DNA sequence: TGTGCCAGCAGTTACTCGAACCTAACAGGGGGGGGAAACACCATATATTTT.